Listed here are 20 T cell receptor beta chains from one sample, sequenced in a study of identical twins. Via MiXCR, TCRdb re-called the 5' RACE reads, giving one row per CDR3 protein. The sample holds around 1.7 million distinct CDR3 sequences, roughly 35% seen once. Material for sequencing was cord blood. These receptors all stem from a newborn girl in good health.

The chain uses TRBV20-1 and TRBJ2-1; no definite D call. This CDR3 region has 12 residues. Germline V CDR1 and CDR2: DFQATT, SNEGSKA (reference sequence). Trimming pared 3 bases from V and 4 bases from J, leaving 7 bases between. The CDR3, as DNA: TGCAGTGCTAGTCCCCCTTACAATGAGCAGTTCTTC. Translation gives CSASPPYNEQFF.

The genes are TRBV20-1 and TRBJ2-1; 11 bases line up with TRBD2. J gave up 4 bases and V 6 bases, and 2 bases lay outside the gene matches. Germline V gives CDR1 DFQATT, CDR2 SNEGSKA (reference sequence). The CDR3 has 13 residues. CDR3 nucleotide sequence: TGCAGTGCGGGACTAGCGGATTACAATGAGCAGTTCTTC. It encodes CSAGLADYNEQFF.

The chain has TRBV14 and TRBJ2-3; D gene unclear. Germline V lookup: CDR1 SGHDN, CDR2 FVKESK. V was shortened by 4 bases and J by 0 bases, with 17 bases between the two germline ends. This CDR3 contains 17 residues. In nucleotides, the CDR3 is TGTGCCAGCAGCCCTAGAGTGAGAAGCCTTAGCACAGATACGCAGTATTTT. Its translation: CASSPRVRSLSTDTQYF.

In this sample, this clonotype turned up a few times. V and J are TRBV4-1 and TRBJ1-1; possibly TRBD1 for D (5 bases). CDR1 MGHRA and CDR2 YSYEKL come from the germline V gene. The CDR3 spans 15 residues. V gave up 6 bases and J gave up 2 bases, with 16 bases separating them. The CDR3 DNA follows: TGCGCCAGCAGAAGAGTAGGGGAGCGCAACACTGAAGCTTTCTTT. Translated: CASRRVGERNTEAFF.

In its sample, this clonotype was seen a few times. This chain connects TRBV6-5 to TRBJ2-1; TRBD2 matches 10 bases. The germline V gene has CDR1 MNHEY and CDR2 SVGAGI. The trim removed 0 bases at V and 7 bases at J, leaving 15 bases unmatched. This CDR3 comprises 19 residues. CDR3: CASSYSRVAGGFYPNEQFF. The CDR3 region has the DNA TGTGCCAGCAGTTACTCGAGGGTAGCGGGAGGTTTCTACCCAAATGAGCAGTTCTTC.

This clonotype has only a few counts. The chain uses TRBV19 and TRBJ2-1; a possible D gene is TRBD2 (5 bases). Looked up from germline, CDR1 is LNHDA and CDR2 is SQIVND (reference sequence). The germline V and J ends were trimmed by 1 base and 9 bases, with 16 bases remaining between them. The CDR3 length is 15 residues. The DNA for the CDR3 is TGTGCCAGTAGTATAGCGGGCCCGCCGGGGAGTGAGCAGTTCTTC. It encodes CASSIAGPPGSEQFF.

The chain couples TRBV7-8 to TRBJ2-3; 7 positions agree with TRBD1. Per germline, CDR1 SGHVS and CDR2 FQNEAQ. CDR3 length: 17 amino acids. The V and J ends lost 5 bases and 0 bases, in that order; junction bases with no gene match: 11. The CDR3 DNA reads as TGTGCCAGCAGCCGAGACAGGGCCGCTTCTAGCACAGATACGCAGTATTTT. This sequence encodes CASSRDRAASSTDTQYF.

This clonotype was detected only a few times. CDR3 loop: CASRGTEVGEQYF. In DNA form, the CDR3 reads TGTGCCAGCAGGGGGACAGAGGTGGGCGAGCAGTACTTC. The chain uses TRBV2 and TRBJ2-7; 7 bases are shared with TRBD1. The CDR3 sequence is 13 residues long. Germline CDR1 is SNHLY and CDR2 is FYNNEI. After removal of 6 bases from V and 6 bases from J, the junction contained 8 bases not matched to a gene.

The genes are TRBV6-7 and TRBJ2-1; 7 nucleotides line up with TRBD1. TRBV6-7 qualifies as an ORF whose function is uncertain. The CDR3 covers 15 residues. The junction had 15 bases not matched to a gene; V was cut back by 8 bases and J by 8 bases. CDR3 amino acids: CASPTDRVRTDEQFF. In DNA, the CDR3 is TGTGCCAGCCCGACCGACAGGGTGAGAACGGATGAGCAGTTCTTC.

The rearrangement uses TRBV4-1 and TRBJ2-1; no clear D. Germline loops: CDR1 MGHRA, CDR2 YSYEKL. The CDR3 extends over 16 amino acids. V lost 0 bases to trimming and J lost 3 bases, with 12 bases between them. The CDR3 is CASSQDARPYYNEQFF. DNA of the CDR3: TGCGCCAGCAGCCAAGATGCAAGACCCTACTACAATGAGCAGTTCTTC.

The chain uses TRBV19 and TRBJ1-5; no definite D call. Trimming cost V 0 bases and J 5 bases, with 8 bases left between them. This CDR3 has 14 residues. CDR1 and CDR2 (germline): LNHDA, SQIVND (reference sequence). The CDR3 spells CASSIEASHQPQHF. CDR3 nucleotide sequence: TGTGCCAGTAGTATAGAGGCCAGCCATCAGCCCCAGCATTTT. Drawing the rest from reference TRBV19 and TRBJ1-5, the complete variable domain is DGGITQSPKYLFRKEGQNVTLSCEQNLNHDAMYWYRQDPGQGLRLIYYSQIVNDFQKGDIAEGYSVSREKKESFPLTVTSAQKNPTAFYLCASSIEASHQPQHFGDGTRLSIL.

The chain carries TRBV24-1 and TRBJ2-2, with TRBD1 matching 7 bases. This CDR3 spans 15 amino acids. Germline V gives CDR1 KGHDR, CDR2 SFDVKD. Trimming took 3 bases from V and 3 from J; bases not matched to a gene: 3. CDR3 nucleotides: TGTGCCACCAGTGATCGACAGGGTTACACCGGGGAGCTGTTTTTT. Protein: CATSDRQGYTGELFF.

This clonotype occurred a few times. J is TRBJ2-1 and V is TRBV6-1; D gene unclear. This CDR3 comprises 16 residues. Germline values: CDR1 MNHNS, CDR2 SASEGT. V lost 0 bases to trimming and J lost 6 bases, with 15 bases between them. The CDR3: CASSEAGSASGNEQFF. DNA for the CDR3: TGTGCCAGCAGTGAAGCCGGGTCCGCGTCCGGCAATGAGCAGTTCTTC.

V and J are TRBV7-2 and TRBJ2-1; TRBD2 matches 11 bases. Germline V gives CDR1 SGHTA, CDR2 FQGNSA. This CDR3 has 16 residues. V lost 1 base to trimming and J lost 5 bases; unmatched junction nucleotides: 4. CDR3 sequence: CASSLVASGRHNEQFF. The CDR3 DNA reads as TGTGCCAGCAGCTTAGTGGCTAGCGGGAGGCACAATGAGCAGTTCTTC. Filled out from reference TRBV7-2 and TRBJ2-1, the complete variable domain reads GAGVSQSPSNKVTEKGKDVELRCDPISGHTALYWYRQSLGQGLEFLIYFQGNSAPDKSGLPSDRFSAERTGGSVSTLTIQRTQQEDSAVYLCASSLVASGRHNEQFFGPGTRLTVL.

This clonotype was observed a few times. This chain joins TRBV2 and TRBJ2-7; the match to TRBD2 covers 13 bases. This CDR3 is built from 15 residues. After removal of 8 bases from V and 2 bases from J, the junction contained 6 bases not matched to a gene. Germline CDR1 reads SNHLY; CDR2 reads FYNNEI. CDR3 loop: CASARLAGGPYEQYF. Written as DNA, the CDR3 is TGTGCCAGCGCCCGACTAGCGGGGGGACCCTACGAGCAGTACTTC.

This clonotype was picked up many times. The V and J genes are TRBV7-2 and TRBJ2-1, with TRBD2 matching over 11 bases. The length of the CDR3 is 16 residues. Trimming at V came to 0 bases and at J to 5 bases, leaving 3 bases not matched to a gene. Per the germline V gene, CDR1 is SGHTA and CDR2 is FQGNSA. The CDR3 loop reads CASSLAGLAVNNEQFF. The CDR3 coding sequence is TGTGCCAGCAGCTTAGCGGGACTAGCGGTTAACAATGAGCAGTTCTTC.

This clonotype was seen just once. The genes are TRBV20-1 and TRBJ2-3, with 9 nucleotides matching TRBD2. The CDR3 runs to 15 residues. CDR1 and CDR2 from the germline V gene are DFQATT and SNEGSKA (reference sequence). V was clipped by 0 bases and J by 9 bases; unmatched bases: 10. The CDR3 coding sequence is TGCAGTGCTAGAGACGCCGGGACTAGCTTCAGGACGCAGTATTTT. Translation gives CSARDAGTSFRTQYF.

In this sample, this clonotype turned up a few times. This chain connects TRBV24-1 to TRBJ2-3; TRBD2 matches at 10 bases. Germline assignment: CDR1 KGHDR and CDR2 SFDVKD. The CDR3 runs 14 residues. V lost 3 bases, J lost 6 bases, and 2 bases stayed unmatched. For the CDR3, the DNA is TGTGCCACCAGTGATCTTAGCGGGAGGGATACGCAGTATTTT. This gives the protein CATSDLSGRDTQYF.

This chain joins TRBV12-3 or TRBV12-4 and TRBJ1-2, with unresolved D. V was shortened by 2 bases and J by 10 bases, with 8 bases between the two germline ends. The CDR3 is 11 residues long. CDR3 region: CASSLWGFYTF. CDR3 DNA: TGTGCCAGCAGTTTATGGGGTTTCTACACCTTC.

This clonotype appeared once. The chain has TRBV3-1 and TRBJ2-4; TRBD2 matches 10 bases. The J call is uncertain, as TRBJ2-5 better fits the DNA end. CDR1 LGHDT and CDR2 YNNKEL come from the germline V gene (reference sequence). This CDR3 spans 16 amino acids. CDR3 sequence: CASSQDFLAGAETQYF. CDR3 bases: TGTGCCAGCAGCCAAGATTTCCTAGCGGGGGCAGAGACCCAGTACTTC.